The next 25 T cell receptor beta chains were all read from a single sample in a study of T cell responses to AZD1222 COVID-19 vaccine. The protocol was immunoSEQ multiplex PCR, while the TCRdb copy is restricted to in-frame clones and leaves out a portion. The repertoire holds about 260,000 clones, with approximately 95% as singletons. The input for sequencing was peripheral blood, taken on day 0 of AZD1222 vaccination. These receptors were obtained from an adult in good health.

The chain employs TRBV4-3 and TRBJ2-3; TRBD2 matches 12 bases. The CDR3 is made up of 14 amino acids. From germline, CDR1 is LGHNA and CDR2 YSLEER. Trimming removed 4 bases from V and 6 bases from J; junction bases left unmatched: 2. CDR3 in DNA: TGCGCCAGCAGCCGCGGGACTAGCGGGGATACGCAGTATTTT. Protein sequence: CASSRGTSGDTQYF.

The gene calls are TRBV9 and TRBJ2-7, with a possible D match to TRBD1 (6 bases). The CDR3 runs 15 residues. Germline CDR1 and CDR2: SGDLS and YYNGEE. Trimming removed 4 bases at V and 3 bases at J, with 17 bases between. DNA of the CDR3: TGTGCCAGCAGCCCTTACAGGGTCCCTCACTACGAGCAGTACTTC. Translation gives CASSPYRVPHYEQYF.

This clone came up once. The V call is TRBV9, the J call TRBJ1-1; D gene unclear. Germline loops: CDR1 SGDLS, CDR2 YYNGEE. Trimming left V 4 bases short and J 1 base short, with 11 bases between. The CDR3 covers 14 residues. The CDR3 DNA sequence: TGTGCCAGCAGCCCCCGACTGCAGAACACTGAAGCTTTCTTT. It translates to CASSPRLQNTEAFF.

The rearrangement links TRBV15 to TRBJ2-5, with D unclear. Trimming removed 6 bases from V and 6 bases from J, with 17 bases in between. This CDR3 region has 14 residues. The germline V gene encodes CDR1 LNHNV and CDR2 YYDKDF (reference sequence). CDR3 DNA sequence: TGTGCCACCAGGGCGGACGCCATCACGAAGACCCAGTACTTC. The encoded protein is CATRADAITKTQYF.

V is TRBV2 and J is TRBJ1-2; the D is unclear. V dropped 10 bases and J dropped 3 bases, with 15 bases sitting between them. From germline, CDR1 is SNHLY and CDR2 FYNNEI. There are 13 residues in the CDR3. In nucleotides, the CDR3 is TGTGCCACCAAAGGCACCTCGGACTATGGCTACACCTTC. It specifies CATKGTSDYGYTF.

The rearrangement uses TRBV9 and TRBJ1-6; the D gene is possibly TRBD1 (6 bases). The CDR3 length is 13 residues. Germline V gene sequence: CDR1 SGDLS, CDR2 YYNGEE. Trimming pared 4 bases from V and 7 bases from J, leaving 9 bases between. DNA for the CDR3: TGTGCCAGCAGCACAGGGTCCAATTCACCCCTCCACTTT. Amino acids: CASSTGSNSPLHF. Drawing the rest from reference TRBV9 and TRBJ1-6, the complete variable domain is DSGVTQTPKHLITATGQRVTLRCSPRSGDLSVYWYQQSLDQGLQFLIQYYNGEERAKGNILERFSAQQFPDLHSELNLSSLELGDSALYFCASSTGSNSPLHFGNGTRLTVT.

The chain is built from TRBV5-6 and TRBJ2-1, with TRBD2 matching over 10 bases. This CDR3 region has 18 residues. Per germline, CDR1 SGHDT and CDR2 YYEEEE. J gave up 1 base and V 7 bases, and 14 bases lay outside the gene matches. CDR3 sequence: CASFRVAGGGRSYNEQFF. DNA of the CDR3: TGTGCCAGCTTTAGAGTAGCGGGGGGAGGGAGGTCCTACAATGAGCAGTTCTTC.

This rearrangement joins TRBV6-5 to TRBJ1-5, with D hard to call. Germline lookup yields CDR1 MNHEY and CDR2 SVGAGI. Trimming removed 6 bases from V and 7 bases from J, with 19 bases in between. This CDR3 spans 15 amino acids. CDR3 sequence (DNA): TGTGCCAGCAGCGCTTCCCCCGTAACTTCCCAGCCCCAGCATTTT. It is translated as CASSASPVTSQPQHF.

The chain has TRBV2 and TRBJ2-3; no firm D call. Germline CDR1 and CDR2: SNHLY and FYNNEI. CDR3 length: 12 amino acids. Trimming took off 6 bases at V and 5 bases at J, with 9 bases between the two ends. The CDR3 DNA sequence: TGTGCCAGCAGGAGATTCGGAGATACGCAGTATTTT. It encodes CASRRFGDTQYF.

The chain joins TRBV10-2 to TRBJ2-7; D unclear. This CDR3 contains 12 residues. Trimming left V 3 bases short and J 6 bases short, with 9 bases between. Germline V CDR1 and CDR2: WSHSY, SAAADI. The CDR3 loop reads CASSENNVEQYF. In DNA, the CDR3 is TGCGCCAGCAGTGAAAATAATGTCGAGCAGTACTTC.

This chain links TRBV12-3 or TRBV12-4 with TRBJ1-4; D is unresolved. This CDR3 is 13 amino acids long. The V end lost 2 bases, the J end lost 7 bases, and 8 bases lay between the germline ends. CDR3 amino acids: CASSLIEVEKLFF. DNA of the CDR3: TGTGCCAGCAGTTTAATTGAGGTTGAAAAACTGTTTTTT.

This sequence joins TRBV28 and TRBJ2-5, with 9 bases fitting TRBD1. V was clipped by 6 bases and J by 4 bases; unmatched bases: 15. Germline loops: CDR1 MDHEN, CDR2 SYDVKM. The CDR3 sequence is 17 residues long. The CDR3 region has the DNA TGTGCCAGCAGCCCCCACTTCCGGGACAGGGTCCGAGAGACCCAGTACTTC. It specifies CASSPHFRDRVRETQYF.

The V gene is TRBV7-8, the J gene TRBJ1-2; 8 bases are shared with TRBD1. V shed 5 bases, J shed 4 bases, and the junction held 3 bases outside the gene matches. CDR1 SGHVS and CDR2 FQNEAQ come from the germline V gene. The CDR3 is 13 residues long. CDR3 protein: CASSRQGTYGYTF. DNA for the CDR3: TGTGCCAGCAGCCGACAGGGGACCTATGGCTACACCTTC.

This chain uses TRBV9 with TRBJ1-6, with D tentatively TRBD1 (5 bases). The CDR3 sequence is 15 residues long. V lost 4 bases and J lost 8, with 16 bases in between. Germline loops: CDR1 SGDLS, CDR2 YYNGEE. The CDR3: CASSIAGTDYSPLHF. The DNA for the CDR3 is TGTGCCAGCAGCATTGCCGGGACCGATTATTCACCCCTCCACTTT.

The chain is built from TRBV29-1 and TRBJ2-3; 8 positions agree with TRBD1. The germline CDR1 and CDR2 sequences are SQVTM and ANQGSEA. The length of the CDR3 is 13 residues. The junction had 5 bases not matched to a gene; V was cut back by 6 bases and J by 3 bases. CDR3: CSVSDRATDTQYF. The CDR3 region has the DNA TGCAGCGTCTCGGACAGGGCGACAGATACGCAGTATTTT.

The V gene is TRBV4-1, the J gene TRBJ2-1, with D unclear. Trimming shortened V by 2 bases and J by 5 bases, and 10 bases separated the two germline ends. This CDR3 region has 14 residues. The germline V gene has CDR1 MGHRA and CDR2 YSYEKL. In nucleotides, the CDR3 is TGCGCCAGCAGCCAAATTAGACCGGACAATGAGCAGTTCTTC. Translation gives CASSQIRPDNEQFF.

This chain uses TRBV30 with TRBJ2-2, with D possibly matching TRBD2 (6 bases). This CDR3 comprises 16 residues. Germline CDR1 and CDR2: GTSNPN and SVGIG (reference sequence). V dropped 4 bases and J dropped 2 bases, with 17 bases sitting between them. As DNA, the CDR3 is TGTGCCTGGACCCGCGGGACCCGCTTAAACACCGGGGAGCTGTTTTTT. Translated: CAWTRGTRLNTGELFF.

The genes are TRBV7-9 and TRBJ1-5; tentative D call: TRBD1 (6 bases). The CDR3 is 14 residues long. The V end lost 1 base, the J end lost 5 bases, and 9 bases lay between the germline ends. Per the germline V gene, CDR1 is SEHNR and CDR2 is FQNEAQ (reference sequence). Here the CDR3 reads CASSLGQVDQPQHF. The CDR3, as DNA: TGTGCCAGCAGCTTAGGACAGGTGGATCAGCCCCAGCATTTT.

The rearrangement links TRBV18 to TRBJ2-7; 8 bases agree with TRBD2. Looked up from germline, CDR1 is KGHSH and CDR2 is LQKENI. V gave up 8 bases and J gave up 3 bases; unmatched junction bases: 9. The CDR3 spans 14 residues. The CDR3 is CASQGGSGGYEQYF. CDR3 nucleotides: TGTGCCAGCCAGGGTGGAAGCGGGGGCTACGAGCAGTACTTC.

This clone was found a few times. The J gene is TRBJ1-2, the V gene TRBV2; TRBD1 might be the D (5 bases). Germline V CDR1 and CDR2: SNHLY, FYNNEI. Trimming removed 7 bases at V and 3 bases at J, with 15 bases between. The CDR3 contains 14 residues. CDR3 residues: CASKISGTHYGYTF. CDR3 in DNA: TGTGCCAGCAAGATCTCCGGGACCCACTATGGCTACACCTTC.

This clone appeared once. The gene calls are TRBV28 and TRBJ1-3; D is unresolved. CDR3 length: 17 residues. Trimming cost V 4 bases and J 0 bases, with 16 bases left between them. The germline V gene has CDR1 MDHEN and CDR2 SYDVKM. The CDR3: CASSSYGRTVSGNTIYF. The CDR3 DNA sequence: TGTGCCAGCAGTTCCTATGGGAGGACGGTCTCTGGAAACACCATATATTTT.

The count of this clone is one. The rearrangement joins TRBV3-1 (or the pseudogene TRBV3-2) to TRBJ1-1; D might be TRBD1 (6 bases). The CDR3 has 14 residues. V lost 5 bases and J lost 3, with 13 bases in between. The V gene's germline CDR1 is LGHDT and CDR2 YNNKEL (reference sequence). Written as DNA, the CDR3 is TGTGCCAGCAGCAAGGGGGACAAATACACTGAAGCTTTCTTT. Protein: CASSKGDKYTEAFF.

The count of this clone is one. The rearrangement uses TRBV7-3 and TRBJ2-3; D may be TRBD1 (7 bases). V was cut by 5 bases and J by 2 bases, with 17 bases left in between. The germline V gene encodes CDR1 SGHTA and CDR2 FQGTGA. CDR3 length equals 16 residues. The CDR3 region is CASSPRRDSSTDTQYF. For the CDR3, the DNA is TGTGCCAGCAGCCCAAGGCGGGACAGTTCCACAGATACGCAGTATTTT.

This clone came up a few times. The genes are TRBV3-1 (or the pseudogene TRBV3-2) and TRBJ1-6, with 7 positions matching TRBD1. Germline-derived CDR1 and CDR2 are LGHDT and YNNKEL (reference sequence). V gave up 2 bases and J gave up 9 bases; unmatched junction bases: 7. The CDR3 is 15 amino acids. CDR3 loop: CASSQLRQGGSPLHF. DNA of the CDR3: TGTGCCAGCAGCCAACTCCGACAGGGAGGTTCACCCCTCCACTTT.

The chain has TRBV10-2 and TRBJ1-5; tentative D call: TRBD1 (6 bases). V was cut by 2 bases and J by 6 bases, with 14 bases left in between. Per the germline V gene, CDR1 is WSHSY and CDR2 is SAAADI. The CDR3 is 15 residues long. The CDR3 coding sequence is TGCGCCAGCAGTGAGGGCCCCACAGGGTTTCAGCCCCAGCATTTT. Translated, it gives CASSEGPTGFQPQHF.